This is a list of T cell receptor beta chains from one sample in a study of T cell repertoires in ileal Crohn's disease. Data came from immunoSEQ multiplex PCR; TCRdb stores just in-frame clones and leaves some out. The table lists approximately 7,400 clones, 70% to 75% of them singletons, with about 7% in the top ten. Sequenced input: ileal tissue. The receptor source for this set is an adult with Crohn's disease. Both conserved end residues are part of each CDR3. A D gene is named only where the DNA matches it firmly. Size is stated for part of the rows, as once, few or many counts, or as a class when the clone is expanded.

v_call: TRBV30
j_call: TRBJ1-5
clone_size: -
d_call: -
cdr3_nt: TGTGCCTGGAGTATTGGAGGGGCGGCCACCAATCAGCCCCAGCATTTT
cdr3_aa: CAWSIGGAATNQPQHF

v_call: TRBV6-1
j_call: TRBJ1-1
clone_size: -
d_call: TRBD1
cdr3_nt: TGTGCCAGCAGCCGGACAGGGCGAGTGACTGAAGCTTTCTTT
cdr3_aa: CASSRTGRVTEAFF

v_call: TRBV5-4
j_call: TRBJ2-1
clone_size: -
d_call: TRBD2
cdr3_nt: TGTGCCAGCAGCTTGGAGGGTAGCGGGTACAATGAGCAGTTCTTC
cdr3_aa: CASSLEGSGYNEQFF

v_call: TRBV5-4
j_call: TRBJ1-2
clone_size: -
d_call: TRBD1
cdr3_nt: TGTGCCAGCAGCTCTCTCCAGGGGGCCCGAACTAACTATGGCTACACCTTC
cdr3_aa: CASSSLQGARTNYGYTF

v_call: TRBV5-1
j_call: TRBJ2-1
clone_size: -
d_call: -
cdr3_nt: TGCGCCAGCAGCTTGGGGCAGGGGTCGTTCGGGGAGCAGTTCTTC
cdr3_aa: CASSLGQGSFGEQFF

v_call: TRBV6-6
j_call: TRBJ1-2
clone_size: -
d_call: -
cdr3_nt: TGTGCCAGCAGCACAGGGAGCGATGGCTACACCTTC
cdr3_aa: CASSTGSDGYTF

v_call: TRBV6-5
j_call: TRBJ2-5
clone_size: -
d_call: -
cdr3_nt: TGTGCCAGCAGCTCCGGGTACCAAGAGACCCAGTACTTC
cdr3_aa: CASSSGYQETQYF

v_call: TRBV5-4
j_call: TRBJ2-1
clone_size: -
d_call: TRBD2
cdr3_nt: TGTGCCAGCAGCCCTGGCGGCGCAGCGGCGGGAGGGAATGAGCAGTTCTTC
cdr3_aa: CASSPGGAAAGGNEQFF

v_call: TRBV19
j_call: TRBJ2-4
clone_size: -
d_call: -
cdr3_nt: TGTGCCAGTAGTAGACAGCTAGCCAAAAACATTCAGTACTTC
cdr3_aa: CASSRQLAKNIQYF

v_call: TRBV5-6
j_call: TRBJ2-1
clone_size: -
d_call: TRBD2
cdr3_nt: TGTGCCAGCAGCTTGGGGTCGCTAGCGGGAAATGAGCAGTTCTTC
cdr3_aa: CASSLGSLAGNEQFF

v_call: TRBV6-6
j_call: TRBJ1-1
clone_size: few
d_call: -
cdr3_nt: TGTGCCAGTTGGGGGGGCACTGAAGCTTTCTTT
cdr3_aa: CASWGGTEAFF

v_call: TRBV4-1
j_call: TRBJ2-7
clone_size: -
d_call: -
cdr3_nt: TGCGCCAGCAGCCAAGATAGGGTAGGGGTCTACGAGCAGTACTTC
cdr3_aa: CASSQDRVGVYEQYF

v_call: TRBV5-1
j_call: TRBJ2-1
clone_size: large
d_call: -
cdr3_nt: TGCGCCAGCAGCTTGGCCGGGGATGAGCAGTTCTTC
cdr3_aa: CASSLAGDEQFF

v_call: TRBV5-8
j_call: TRBJ1-1
clone_size: few
d_call: TRBD1
cdr3_nt: TGTGCCAGCAGCTTTTTTAAGGGGGCTGGAGCCACTGAAGCTTTCTTT
cdr3_aa: CASSFFKGAGATEAFF

v_call: TRBV7-9
j_call: TRBJ1-4
clone_size: -
d_call: -
cdr3_nt: TGTGCCAGCAGCTTCTCAGGAGAAAAACTGTTTTTT
cdr3_aa: CASSFSGEKLFF

v_call: TRBV5-1
j_call: TRBJ2-5
clone_size: -
d_call: -
cdr3_nt: TGCGCCAGCAGCTTGGTTGGGGAGCAAGAGACCCAGTACTTC
cdr3_aa: CASSLVGEQETQYF

v_call: TRBV2
j_call: TRBJ1-5
clone_size: large
d_call: -
cdr3_nt: TGTGCCAGCAGTGTTGGGCAGCAGCCCCAGCATTTT
cdr3_aa: CASSVGQQPQHF

v_call: TRBV2
j_call: TRBJ2-1
clone_size: -
d_call: -
cdr3_nt: TGTGCCAGCAGTGTTGGACTCTACAATGAGCAGTTCTTC
cdr3_aa: CASSVGLYNEQFF

v_call: TRBV19
j_call: TRBJ1-2
clone_size: -
d_call: TRBD1
cdr3_nt: TGTGCCAGTGGGGACAGGGGCTTTGGCTATGGCTACACCTTC
cdr3_aa: CASGDRGFGYGYTF

v_call: TRBV19
j_call: TRBJ1-6
clone_size: -
d_call: -
cdr3_nt: TGTGCCAGTAGTATGGAGGGGAGGCGAAATTCACCCCTCCACTTT
cdr3_aa: CASSMEGRRNSPLHF